The entry that follows covers one TCR beta chain sequence. Antigen unknown. TCRdb's copy holds only in-frame clones and misses some; the assay was immunoSEQ multiplex PCR. The sample includes about 10,000 clones, around 85% seen only once; the top ten take 22%. This sample was included in a study of PD-1 blockade in mismatch repair-deficient tumors. Study overall: Patients had over ten mismatch repair-deficient cancer types and were previously treated and progressing. Overall study findings and caveats: After pembrolizumab, tumor-resident clones rose rapidly, then generally contracted before radiologic responses. Three of seven peptides expanded clones, giving roughly 150 unique blood TCRs.

Described time point: approximately 10-day in vitro stimulation with candidate neoantigen peptide 2. The V gene's germline CDR1 is LNHDA and CDR2 SQIVND (reference sequence). This CDR3 region has 15 residues. With 3 bases removed from V and 10 bases from J, the gap between germline ends came to 21 bases. The TCR sequence derives from an adult with mismatch repair-deficient cancer. Sample: cells cultured in vitro, taken from a patient treated with pembrolizumab. The chain recombines TRBV19 with TRBJ2-5; D assignment may be TRBD1 or TRBD2 (6 bases each). CDR3 in amino acids: CASSILGGGDAYQYF. In DNA, the CDR3 is TGTGCCAGTAGTATTTTGGGGGGCGGTGATGCTTACCAGTACTTC.